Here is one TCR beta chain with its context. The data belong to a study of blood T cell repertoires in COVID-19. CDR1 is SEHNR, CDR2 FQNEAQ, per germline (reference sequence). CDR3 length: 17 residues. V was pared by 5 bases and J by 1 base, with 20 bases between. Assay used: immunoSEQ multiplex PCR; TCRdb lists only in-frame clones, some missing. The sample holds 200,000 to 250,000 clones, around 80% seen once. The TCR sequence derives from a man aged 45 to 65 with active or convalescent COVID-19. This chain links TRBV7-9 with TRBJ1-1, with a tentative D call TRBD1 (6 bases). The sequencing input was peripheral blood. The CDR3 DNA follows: TGTGCCAGCAGCCCCTGGCCACCCGCGACAGGGAACACTGAAGCTTTCTTT. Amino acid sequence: CASSPWPPATGNTEAFF.